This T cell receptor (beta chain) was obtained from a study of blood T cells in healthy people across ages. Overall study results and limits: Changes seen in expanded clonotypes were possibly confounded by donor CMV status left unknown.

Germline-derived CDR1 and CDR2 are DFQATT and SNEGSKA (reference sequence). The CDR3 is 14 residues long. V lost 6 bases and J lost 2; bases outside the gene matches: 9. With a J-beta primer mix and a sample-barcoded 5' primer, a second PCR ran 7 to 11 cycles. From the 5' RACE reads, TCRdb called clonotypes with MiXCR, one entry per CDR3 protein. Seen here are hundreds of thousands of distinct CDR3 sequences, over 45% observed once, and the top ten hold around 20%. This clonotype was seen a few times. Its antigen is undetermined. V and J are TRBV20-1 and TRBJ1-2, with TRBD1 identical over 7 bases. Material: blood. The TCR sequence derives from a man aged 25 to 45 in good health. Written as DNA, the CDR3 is TGCAGTGCGACAGACAGGGAGTTAAACTATGGCTACACCTTC. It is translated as CSATDRELNYGYTF.